Presented here are 4 T cell receptor beta chains from one specimen sequenced in a study of blood T cells in healthy people across ages. Next came a second PCR, run for about 7 to 12 cycles, which used a sample-barcoded 5' primer along with a J-beta primer mix. TCRdb re-analysed the 5' RACE reads in MiXCR, keeping a single row per CDR3 protein. The sample has about 1,500,000 distinct CDR3 sequences; approximately 28% are singletons. Sample: blood. Receptors were obtained from a young woman in good health.

This clonotype was found many times. V usage is TRBV4-1 and J usage is TRBJ2-5; 7 bases align to TRBD2. Germline CDR1 and CDR2: MGHRA and YSYEKL. The length of the CDR3 is 14 residues. V dropped 2 bases and J dropped 4; count of bases not matched to a gene: 4. The CDR3 coding sequence is TGCGCCAGCAGCCAACCTAGCGGTTTAGAGACCCAGTACTTC. It is translated as CASSQPSGLETQYF.

This clonotype turned up a few times. The chain links TRBV5-1 to TRBJ2-7, with unresolved D. The CDR3 has 8 residues. Germline loops: CDR1 SGHRS, CDR2 YFSETQ. V was shortened by 6 bases and J by 10 bases, with 5 bases between the two germline ends. CDR3 DNA: TGCGCCAGCAATTTCCAGTACTTC. This encodes CASNFQYF. Based on the CDR3 plus reference TRBV5-1 and TRBJ2-7, the full variable domain is KAGVTQTPRYLIKTRGQQVTLSCSPISGHRSVSWYQQTPGQGLQFLFEYFSETQRNKGNFPGRFSGRQFSNSRSEMNVSTLELGDSALYLCASNFQYFGPGTRLTVT.

Turning to this clonotype: This may be a read error: a much more frequent sequence differs by one nucleotide. The chain uses TRBV28 and TRBJ2-6, with D possibly being TRBD1 (6 bases). Trimming took off 6 bases at V and 1 base at J, with 13 bases between the two ends. The V gene's germline CDR1 is MDHEN and CDR2 SYDVKM. The CDR3 is 16 residues long. The CDR3 region is CASSSPRGSGANVLTF. The CDR3 DNA sequence: TGTGCCAGCAGCTCCCCGAGGGGGTCTGGGGCCAACGTCCTGACTTTC.

The genes are TRBV2 and TRBJ2-7; D call uncertain. The germline V and J ends were trimmed by 4 bases and 2 bases, with 12 bases remaining between them. The CDR3 extends over 14 amino acids. Germline V lookup: CDR1 SNHLY, CDR2 FYNNEI. As DNA, the CDR3 is TGTGCCAGCAGTGCTATGATCAGAACCTACGAGCAGTACTTC. Translating it yields CASSAMIRTYEQYF.